The present TCR beta chain was sequenced within a study of regulatory T cells in long-lasting Graves disease. Germline CDR1 MNHEY, CDR2 SVGEGT. V trimming: 7 bases; J trimming: 10 bases; junction bases outside the gene matches: 13. This CDR3 spans 14 amino acids. This clonotype was picked up a small number of times. Its antigen is unidentified. iRepertoire HTBI primers and Arm-PCR of CDR3 regions built TCR beta libraries. TCRdb re-derived calls from the multiplex PCR reads in MiXCR, one entry per CDR3 protein. The sample has 560,000 or so distinct CDR3 sequences, around 16% seen once. Study-wide results and caveats: Preferential use of TRBV28, TRBJ1-2 and TRBJ2-5 was seen in persistent disease.

The time point denotes: newly diagnosed GD, antithyroid drugs for less than 3 months. PBMC-derived RNA was used for the TCR library. These records were also assigned to another study, of T cells in Graves' hyperthyroidism and ophthalmopathy. This second study notes: Patients were aged 18 to 65, had disease duration under 2 months, and had newly diagnosed hyperthyroidism.

This material consisted of peripheral blood mononuclear cells (PBMCs), taken at new diagnosis, from a patient treated with antithyroid drugs. The V and J genes are TRBV6-2 or TRBV6-3 and TRBJ2-3, with 8 bases fitting TRBD2. The TCR comes from a man aged 18 to 29 with Graves disease. The CDR3 DNA is TGTGCCAGCATGGGACGGGAGGGCCTCTCCTCGCAGTATTTT. Protein: CASMGREGLSSQYF.